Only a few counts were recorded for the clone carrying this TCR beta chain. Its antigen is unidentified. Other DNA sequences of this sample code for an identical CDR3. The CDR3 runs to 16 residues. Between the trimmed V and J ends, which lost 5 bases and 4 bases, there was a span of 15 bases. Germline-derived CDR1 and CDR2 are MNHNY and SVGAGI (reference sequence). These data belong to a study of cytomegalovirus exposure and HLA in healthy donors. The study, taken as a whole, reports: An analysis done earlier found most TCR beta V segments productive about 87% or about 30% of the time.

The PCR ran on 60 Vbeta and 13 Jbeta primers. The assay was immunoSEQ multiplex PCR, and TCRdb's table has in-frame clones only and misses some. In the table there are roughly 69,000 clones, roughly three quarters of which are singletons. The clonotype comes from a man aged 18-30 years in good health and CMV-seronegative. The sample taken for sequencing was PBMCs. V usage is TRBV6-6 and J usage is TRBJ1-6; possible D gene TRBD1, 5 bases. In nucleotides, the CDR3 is TGTGCCAGCAGTCACGGAGGGGCTATTTATAATTCACCCCTCCACTTT. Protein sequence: CASSHGGAIYNSPLHF.